This TCR beta chain was retrieved from a study of T cells after yellow fever vaccination. Overall study results and limits: Just a small share of clonotypes turned up in the CD4 compartment as well as the CD8 compartment. Peak timing came faster in the weaker secondary response, day 5 versus 15. Contamination of FACS-sorted repertoires by abundant clonotypes from the bulk population could occur.

A single record per CDR3 protein comes from TCRdb applying MiXCR to the 5' RACE reads. The sample yields about 220,000 distinct CDR3 sequences, approximately 3.3% seen once. This clonotype has only a few counts. Antigen unknown. Germline V gives CDR1 LNHNV, CDR2 YYDKDF (reference sequence). V was clipped by 3 bases and J by 9 bases, with 18 bases between them. The CDR3 contains 14 residues. Sequencing used CD4+ T cells sorted from PBMCs, obtained 10 days after the yellow fever booster vaccination. The gene calls are TRBV15 and TRBJ2-7; the D gene is possibly TRBD1 (6 bases). The TCR sequence derives from a man aged 18 to 29 who received the YFV17D yellow fever vaccine. The CDR3 coding sequence is TGTGCCACCAGCAGTGAGCAGGGGTTGGTCGGGCAGTACTTC. Amino acids: CATSSEQGLVGQYF.